A selection of T cell receptor beta chains follows, all from one sample in a study of control samples from healthy donors and cancer patients. Sequencing used immunoSEQ multiplex PCR; TCRdb keeps in-frame clones, though not all of them. The sample records 57,000 or so clones, around 90% being singletons. Sequences were obtained from PBMCs. Receptors originate from a man between 60 and 75 years old with colorectal cancer. The CDR3 runs from the conserved cysteine through the conserved F or W. The D gene is left open where the match is weak. Clone sizes are given selectively: once, few, many, or a class where the clone is expanded.

-	TRBJ1-1	TRBV5-5	-	14	CASSFEYRNTEAFF	TGTGCCAGCAGCTTCGAATACAGGAACACTGAAGCTTTCTTT
-	TRBJ2-2	TRBV6-5	TRBD1	15	CAARRDSTNTGELFF	TGTGCCGCCCGCCGGGACAGCACGAACACCGGGGAGCTGTTTTTT
-	TRBJ2-3	TRBV6-2/TRBV6-3	-	14	CASSYSRGTDTQYF	TGTGCCAGCAGTTACTCCCGGGGCACAGATACGCAGTATTTT
-	TRBJ1-2	TRBV7-3	-	13	CASSPDRNYGYTF	TGTGCCAGCAGTCCCGACAGGAACTATGGCTACACCTTC
few	TRBJ1-4	TRBV5-1	-	13	CASSLTPLEKLFF	TGCGCCAGCAGCTTGACTCCCCTAGAAAAACTGTTTTTT
few	TRBJ1-5	TRBV27	TRBD1	12	CASSQGDQPQHF	TGTGCCAGCAGCCAGGGGGATCAGCCCCAGCATTTT
-	TRBJ2-1	TRBV9	TRBD1	15	CASSERQGEGNEQFF	TGTGCCAGCAGCGAGCGTCAGGGGGAAGGCAATGAGCAGTTCTTC
-	TRBJ2-3	TRBV11-2	-	14	CASTPEVATDTQYF	TGTGCCAGCACCCCCGAGGTAGCGACAGATACGCAGTATTTT
-	TRBJ1-5	TRBV6-6	-	14	CASSRPGSNQPQHF	TGTGCCAGCAGCCGGCCAGGGAGCAATCAGCCCCAGCATTTT
-	TRBJ1-1	TRBV2	TRBD1	13	CASSWTGYTEAFF	TGTGCCAGCAGTTGGACAGGGTACACTGAAGCTTTCTTT
-	TRBJ2-1	TRBV18	TRBD1	15	CASSPGQGGYNEQFF	TGTGCCAGCTCACCCGGACAGGGGGGGTACAATGAGCAGTTCTTC
-	TRBJ2-7	TRBV6-5	TRBD1	14	CASSTPGQAYEQYF	TGTGCCAGCAGTACTCCGGGACAGGCCTACGAGCAGTACTTC
-	TRBJ1-6	TRBV7-2	-	15	CASSLNRAGGSPLHF	TGTGCCAGCAGCCTTAACAGGGCCGGGGGTTCACCCCTCCACTTT
-	TRBJ1-5	TRBV11-2	-	16	CASSPGTYLNNQPQHF	TGTGCCAGCAGCCCCGGGACCTACTTAAATAATCAGCCCCAGCATTTT
-	TRBJ2-3	TRBV12-3/TRBV12-4	-	13	CASSFRRTDTQYF	TGTGCCAGCAGTTTCAGAAGGACAGATACGCAGTATTTT
-	TRBJ2-2	TRBV24-1	TRBD1	16	CATSDHRQGETGELFF	TGTGCCACCAGTGACCATCGACAGGGAGAAACCGGGGAGCTGTTTTTT
once	TRBJ1-1	TRBV20-1	-	11	CMGGKMSEAFF	TGTATGGGGGGGAAGATGTCTGAAGCTTTCTTT
-	TRBJ1-4	TRBV5-5	-	17	CASSLGPGGKGIEKLFF	TGTGCCAGCAGCTTGGGGCCCGGGGGGAAAGGTATTGAAAAACTGTTTTTT
-	TRBJ1-5	TRBV27	TRBD1	15	CASSSLGAGGGIQHF	TGTGCCAGCAGCTCCCTCGGGGCAGGGGGCGGGATCCAGCATTTT
-	TRBJ2-2	TRBV7-3	TRBD1	16	CASSFTGGKNTGELFF	TGTGCCAGCAGCTTCACAGGGGGCAAAAACACCGGGGAGCTGTTTTTT
-	TRBJ2-5	TRBV11-2	-	16	CASSLVVVREWETQYF	TGTGCCAGCAGCTTAGTAGTAGTCAGGGAATGGGAGACCCAGTACTTC
-	TRBJ2-7	TRBV7-6	-	13	CASSLAYRYEQYF	TGTGCCAGCAGCTTAGCGTACAGGTACGAGCAGTACTTC
few	TRBJ1-6	TRBV28	-	12	CASTQRGGWDHF	TGTGCCAGCACCCAGAGGGGGGGCTGGGACCACTTT
-	TRBJ1-1	TRBV5-1	-	13	CASSPTGDTEAFF	TGCGCCAGCAGCCCCACTGGAGACACTGAAGCTTTCTTT
few	TRBJ1-3	TRBV6-5	TRBD1	13	CASGTGSGNTIYF	TGTGCCAGCGGGACAGGGTCTGGAAACACCATATATTTT
-	TRBJ2-5	TRBV5-6	-	14	CASSLGRYQETQYF	TGTGCCAGCAGCTTAGGTCGGTACCAAGAGACCCAGTACTTC
-	TRBJ2-7	TRBV28	TRBD1	14	CASRGGTGAAEQYF	TGTGCCAGCAGGGGGGGGACAGGGGCGGCCGAGCAGTACTTC
-	TRBJ2-3	TRBV10-3	-	16	CAISEPGLGGTDTQYF	TGTGCCATCAGTGAGCCAGGACTGGGTGGCACAGATACGCAGTATTTT
-	TRBJ1-1	TRBV2	-	10	CASSEAEPFF	TGTGCCAGCAGTGAAGCTGAGCCTTTCTTT